This T cell receptor beta chain was documented in a study of T cells in localized non-small cell lung cancer. The CDR3 extends over 15 amino acids. V lost 0 bases and J lost 0, with 8 bases in between. Per germline, CDR1 SGHAT and CDR2 FQDESV (reference sequence). TCRdb's copy holds only in-frame clones and misses some; the assay was immunoSEQ multiplex PCR. The sample yields tens of thousands of clones, approximately 89% seen once. Sequences were derived from peripheral blood mononuclear cells, sampled before any cancer treatment. This chain connects TRBV11-1 to TRBJ2-5; D gene unclear. The TCR originated in a female donor older than 55 with stage II lung adenocarcinoma. The CDR3 coding sequence is TGTGCCAGCAGCTTAGCCATACTTAACCAAGAGACCCAGTACTTC. Translated, it gives CASSLAILNQETQYF.